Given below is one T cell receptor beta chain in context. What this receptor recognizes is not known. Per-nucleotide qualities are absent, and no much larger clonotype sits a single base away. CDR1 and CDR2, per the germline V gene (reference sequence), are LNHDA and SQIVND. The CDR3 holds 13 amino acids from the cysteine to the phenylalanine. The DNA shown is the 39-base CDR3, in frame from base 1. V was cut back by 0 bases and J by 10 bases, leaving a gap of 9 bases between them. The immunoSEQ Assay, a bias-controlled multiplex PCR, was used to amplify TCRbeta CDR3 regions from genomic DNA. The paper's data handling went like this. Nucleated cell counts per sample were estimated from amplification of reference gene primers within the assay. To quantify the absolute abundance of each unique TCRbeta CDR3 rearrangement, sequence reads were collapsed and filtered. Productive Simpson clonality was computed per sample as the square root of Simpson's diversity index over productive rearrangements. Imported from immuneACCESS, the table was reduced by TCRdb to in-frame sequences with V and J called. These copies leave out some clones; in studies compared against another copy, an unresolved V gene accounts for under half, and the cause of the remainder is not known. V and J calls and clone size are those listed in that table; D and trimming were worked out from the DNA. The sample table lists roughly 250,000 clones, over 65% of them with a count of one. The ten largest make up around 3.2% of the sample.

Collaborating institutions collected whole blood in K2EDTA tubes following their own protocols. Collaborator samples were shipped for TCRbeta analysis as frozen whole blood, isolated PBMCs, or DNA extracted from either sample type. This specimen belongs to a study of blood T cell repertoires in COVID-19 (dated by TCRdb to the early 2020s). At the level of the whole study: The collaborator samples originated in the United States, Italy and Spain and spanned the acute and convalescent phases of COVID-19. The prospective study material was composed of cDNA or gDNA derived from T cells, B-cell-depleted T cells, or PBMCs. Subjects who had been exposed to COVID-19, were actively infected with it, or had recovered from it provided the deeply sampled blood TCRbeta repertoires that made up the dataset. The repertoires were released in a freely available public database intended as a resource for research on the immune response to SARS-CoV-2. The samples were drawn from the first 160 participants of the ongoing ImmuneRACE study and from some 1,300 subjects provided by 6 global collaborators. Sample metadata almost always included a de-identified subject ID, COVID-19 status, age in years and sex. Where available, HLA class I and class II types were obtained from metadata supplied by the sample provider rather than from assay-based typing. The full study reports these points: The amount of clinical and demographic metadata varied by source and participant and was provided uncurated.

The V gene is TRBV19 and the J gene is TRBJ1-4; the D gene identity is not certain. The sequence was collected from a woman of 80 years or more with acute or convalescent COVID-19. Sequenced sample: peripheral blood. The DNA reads TGTGCCAGTAGTATAGACAACCCAGGAAAACTGTTTTTT. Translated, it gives CASSIDNPGKLFF.